Detailed here is one T cell receptor beta chain. TCR beta sequencing was performed on blood CD8+ and CD4+ T cells. The multiple sclerosis controls, all treatment-naive patients, had relapsing-remitting disease that was stable or active. The TEMRA cells underwent FACS enrichment, while the CD8+ and CD4+ T cells underwent negative isolation. RNA totalling roughly 0.5 to 1 ug underwent reverse transcription with random hexamers. An immunoSEQ multiplex PCR generated amplified TCR beta CDR3 products spanning 54 Vbeta and 13 Jbeta. TCRdb called the immunoSEQ multiplex PCR reads again in MiXCR, with one record for every CDR3 protein. The sample has around 300,000 distinct CDR3 sequences; approximately 91% are singletons. The sample is drawn from a study of CD8 T cells in Susac syndrome. The clonotype was recovered from a human donor with multiple sclerosis. The sample comprised CD8+ T cells from PBMCs.

CDR3 DNA: TGTGCCAGCAGCCACAGGGAGGGGACGGCAACCTACGAGCAGTACTTC. It specifies CASSHREGTATYEQYF. The chain combines TRBV4-2 with TRBJ2-7, with 7 bases fitting TRBD2. The CDR3 loop spans 16 amino acids. Germline CDR1 reads LGHNA; CDR2 reads YNFKEQ. V was pared by 3 bases and J by 2 bases, with 10 bases of the junction left unmatched.